This section outlines one TCR beta chain sequence together with its context. Its specificity is not known. This entry is derived from a study of regulatory T cells in long-lasting Graves disease. The study's findings and limits: It was in persistent disease that TRBV28, TRBJ1-2 and TRBJ2-5 were favored. The study found persistent patients shared more public clonotypes (roughly 3,000) than new patients (roughly 880).

Construction of TCR beta libraries relied on iRepertoire HTBI primers and on Arm-PCR targeting CDR3 regions. Using its own MiXCR run on the multiplex PCR reads, TCRdb lists one record per CDR3 protein. The table has some 250,000 distinct CDR3 sequences, around a sixth seen once. The time point was: newly diagnosed GD, antithyroid drugs for less than 3 months. Following extraction of RNA from PBMCs, that RNA was used to make the TCR library. Germline lookup yields CDR1 LGHNA and CDR2 YNFKEQ. This CDR3 contains 15 residues. With 0 bases removed from V and 0 bases from J, the gap between germline ends came to 9 bases. This same sample was also taken into another study, of T cells in Graves' hyperthyroidism and ophthalmopathy.

Specimen: peripheral blood mononuclear cells (PBMCs), collected at new diagnosis, from a patient treated with antithyroid drugs. The receptor's source is a woman in her 30s with Graves disease. The chain uses TRBV4-2 and TRBJ2-7, with D hard to call. CDR3 in amino acids: CASSQELTRSYEQYF. As DNA, the CDR3 is TGTGCCAGCAGCCAAGAACTCACCCGCTCCTACGAGCAGTACTTC.